A single sample is the source of the 29 T cell receptor beta chains below, sequenced in a study of T cells after yellow fever vaccination. TCRdb analysed the 5' RACE reads with MiXCR anew, one entry per CDR3 protein. The repertoire holds hundreds of thousands of distinct CDR3 sequences, with under 15% as singletons. The source was CD4+ T cells sorted from PBMCs, collected 15 days after the yellow fever booster vaccination. These receptors were obtained from a man aged 18-30 years who received the YFV17D yellow fever vaccine.

V gene TRBV10-3 combines with J gene TRBJ1-2; D call uncertain. Germline CDR1 and CDR2: ENHRY and SYGVKD. CDR3 size: 15 residues. The germline V and J ends were trimmed by 2 bases and 0 bases, with 10 bases remaining between them. The CDR3 loop reads CAISEPPDTNYGYTF. The CDR3 DNA follows: TGTGCCATCAGTGAGCCGCCAGACACTAACTATGGCTACACCTTC.

This chain uses TRBV11-2 with TRBJ2-5, with D perhaps TRBD1 (5 bases). Germline lookup yields CDR1 SGHAT and CDR2 FQNNGV. The CDR3 runs to 15 residues. The V end lost 3 bases, the J end lost 4 bases, and 15 bases lay between the germline ends. CDR3: CASSFLDTRIETQYF. DNA of the CDR3: TGTGCCAGCAGCTTTCTGGACACCCGCATAGAGACCCAGTACTTC.

The genes are TRBV27 and TRBJ1-2; a weak D match, TRBD1 (5 bases). The germline V gene has CDR1 MNHEY and CDR2 SMNVEV (reference sequence). CDR3 length: 15 residues. The V end lost 3 bases, the J end lost 4 bases, and 15 bases lay between the germline ends. CDR3 nucleotides: TGTGCCAGCAGTTTGCGGGAGGGGTATAGCTATGGCTACACCTTC. Its protein product is CASSLREGYSYGYTF.

This chain links TRBV4-3 with TRBJ1-5, with a possible D match to TRBD1 (5 bases). This CDR3 region has 15 residues. V lost 0 bases to trimming and J lost 5 bases, with 11 bases between them. Germline assignment: CDR1 LGHNA and CDR2 YSLEER. In nucleotides, the CDR3 is TGCGCCAGCAGCCAAGATGGGGGACGGGATCAGCCCCAGCATTTT. Translation gives CASSQDGGRDQPQHF.

By share, this clonotype ranks as medium-sized. CDR3 region: CASSLETSGYEQYF. The CDR3 DNA follows: TGCGCCAGCAGCTTGGAGACTAGCGGCTACGAGCAGTACTTC. The V and J genes are TRBV5-1 and TRBJ2-7; 9 positions match TRBD2. V dropped 0 bases and J dropped 3; count of bases not matched to a gene: 1. This CDR3 has 14 amino acids. Germline CDR1 and CDR2: SGHRS and YFSETQ.

This clonotype showed up just a few times. The V and J genes are TRBV12-3 or TRBV12-4 and TRBJ2-1; TRBD2 matches at 7 bases. With V trimmed by 6 bases and J by 3 bases, 8 bases remained unmatched. The CDR3 runs to 15 residues. CDR3 sequence (DNA): TGTGCCAGCAGCCAAACGGGGGGAAACTACAATGAGCAGTTCTTC. The encoded protein is CASSQTGGNYNEQFF.

The J gene is TRBJ2-3, the V gene TRBV20-1, with a possible D match to TRBD2 (7 bases). Germline loops: CDR1 DFQATT, CDR2 SNEGSKA (reference sequence). V lost 0 bases and J lost 3, with 13 bases in between. CDR3 length: 15 residues. The CDR3, as DNA: TGCAGTGCTAGAGACTGGGGGGGCCTAACAGATACGCAGTATTTT. It codes for CSARDWGGLTDTQYF.

This chain uses TRBV20-1 with TRBJ1-1; D is unclear. V was pared by 4 bases and J by 4 bases, with 4 bases between. From germline, CDR1 is DFQATT and CDR2 SNEGSKA (reference sequence). This CDR3 comprises 10 residues. Here the CDR3 reads CSAIGTEAFF. The CDR3 nucleotides read TGCAGTGCTATCGGCACTGAAGCTTTCTTT.

This clonotype has a count of ten or more. The chain recombines TRBV12-3 or TRBV12-4 with TRBJ2-5; D perhaps matches TRBD2 (7 bases). V was pared by 6 bases and J by 5 bases, with 10 bases between. The CDR3 extends over 12 amino acids. This CDR3 reads CASRRGGETQYF. The DNA for the CDR3 is TGTGCCAGCAGGAGGGGGGGGGAGACCCAGTACTTC.

This clonotype occurred a few times. The chain joins TRBV7-6 to TRBJ1-2; unclear D gene. The CDR3 has 13 amino acids. From germline, CDR1 is SGHVS and CDR2 FNYEAQ. V lost 5 bases and J lost 2, with 9 bases in between. The CDR3 reads CASSVEQNYGYTF. CDR3 DNA sequence: TGTGCCAGCAGCGTAGAGCAAAACTATGGCTACACCTTC.

This clonotype showed up many times. V is TRBV12-3 or TRBV12-4 and J is TRBJ2-2; D uncertain. With 5 bases removed from V and 3 bases from J, the gap between germline ends came to 7 bases. CDR3 size: 13 residues. The CDR3 protein is CASSAFDTGELFF. DNA for the CDR3: TGTGCCAGCAGTGCCTTCGACACCGGGGAGCTGTTTTTT.

This clonotype was observed many times. V usage is TRBV7-9 and J usage is TRBJ2-7; 10 bases are a match to TRBD2. The germline CDR1 and CDR2 sequences are SEHNR and FQNEAQ (reference sequence). J was trimmed by 2 bases and V by 5 bases; bases with no gene match: 6. The length of the CDR3 is 15 residues. CDR3 DNA sequence: TGTGCCAGCAGCCCCGGACTAGCGGTTCCCTACGAGCAGTACTTC. It codes for CASSPGLAVPYEQYF.

The V gene is TRBV12-3 or TRBV12-4, the J gene TRBJ2-6; D is unresolved. CDR3 length equals 15 residues. The V and J ends lost 6 bases and 3 bases respectively, with 12 bases between them. CDR3 loop: CASRPSGSGANVLTF. CDR3 in DNA: TGTGCCAGCAGGCCCTCAGGAAGTGGGGCCAACGTCCTGACTTTC.

This clonotype has a count of ten or more. The chain has TRBV7-2 and TRBJ2-1; no firm D call. CDR1 SGHTA and CDR2 FQGNSA come from the germline V gene. With 1 base removed from V and 2 bases from J, the gap between germline ends came to 9 bases. This CDR3 spans 15 amino acids. The CDR3: CASSLGAYTYNEQFF. CDR3 DNA sequence: TGTGCCAGCAGCTTAGGGGCATACACCTACAATGAGCAGTTCTTC.

The rearrangement joins TRBV9 to TRBJ2-3; no clear D. The germline V gene has CDR1 SGDLS and CDR2 YYNGEE. V lost 0 bases, J lost 2 bases, and 13 bases lay in between. This CDR3 contains 16 residues. As DNA, the CDR3 is TGTGCCAGCAGCGTAGGGGTGGGAAGGGTCACAGATACGCAGTATTTT. This translates into CASSVGVGRVTDTQYF.

The rearrangement uses TRBV6-6 and TRBJ1-1; D remains ambiguous. Germline V gives CDR1 MNHNY, CDR2 SVGAGI (reference sequence). The CDR3 sequence is 11 residues long. The V and J ends lost 0 bases and 13 bases respectively, with 9 bases between them. The CDR3 spells CASSYSLRDFF. The CDR3 DNA reads TGTGCCAGCAGTTACTCGCTGCGGGATTTCTTT.

The chain links TRBV7-2 to TRBJ2-2; D is tentatively TRBD1 or TRBD2 (5 bases each). CDR3 size: 15 residues. Germline V gene sequence: CDR1 SGHTA, CDR2 FQGNSA. V was pared by 0 bases and J by 4 bases, with 9 bases between. The CDR3 DNA sequence: TGTGCCAGCAGCTTAGCTGAGGGGATCACCGGGGAGCTGTTTTTT. Encoded protein: CASSLAEGITGELFF.

This clonotype was recorded many times. The chain is built from TRBV6-2 or TRBV6-3 and TRBJ2-6; unclear D gene. CDR3 length: 15 residues. Germline V gene lookup returns CDR1 MNHEY and CDR2 SVGEGT. Trimming removed 2 bases from V and 0 bases from J, with 5 bases in between. The CDR3 coding sequence is TGTGCCAGCAGTTACGTGCTCTCTGGGGCCAACGTCCTGACTTTC. Protein sequence: CASSYVLSGANVLTF.

V is TRBV5-1 and J is TRBJ2-7; possibly TRBD2 for D (5 bases). Between the trimmed V and J ends, which lost 0 bases and 3 bases, there was a span of 10 bases. Germline CDR1 is SGHRS and CDR2 is YFSETQ. CDR3 length equals 14 residues. The CDR3 loop is CASSLEGRFYEQYV. Written as DNA, the CDR3 is TGCGCCAGCAGCTTGGAAGGGAGATTCTACGAGCAGTACGTC.

The J gene is TRBJ2-5, the V gene TRBV24-1; D unclear. CDR3 size: 13 residues. Trimming took 4 bases from V and 4 from J, leaving 9 bases between them. The germline gives CDR1 KGHDR, CDR2 SFDVKD. CDR3 sequence reads: CATSEKGLETQYF. The CDR3 nucleotides read TGTGCCACCAGTGAAAAAGGGCTAGAGACCCAGTACTTC.

This clonotype was observed a few times. The chain employs TRBV24-1 and TRBJ1-1; tentative D call: TRBD1 (5 bases). Germline V gene sequence: CDR1 KGHDR, CDR2 SFDVKD. CDR3 length: 15 residues. V gave up 3 bases and J gave up 4 bases, with 14 bases separating them. Here the CDR3 reads CATSDGLRGSTEAFF. The CDR3 DNA reads TGTGCCACCAGTGATGGCCTTCGGGGGTCCACTGAAGCTTTCTTT.

This clonotype was seen more than once but under ten times. The chain recombines TRBV15 with TRBJ2-7; either TRBD1 or TRBD2 may supply D (5 bases each). Germline CDR1 is LNHNV and CDR2 is YYDKDF (reference sequence). V was clipped by 0 bases and J by 3 bases, with 12 bases between them. This CDR3 contains 15 residues. The CDR3 DNA reads as TGTGCCACCAGCAGAGATCCGGGACGGAGCTACGAGCAGTACTTC. It codes for CATSRDPGRSYEQYF.

The sample holds a few counts of this clonotype. The chain recombines TRBV25-1 with TRBJ1-5, with D possibly matching TRBD1 (6 bases). There are 14 residues in the CDR3. CDR1 MGHDK and CDR2 SYGVNS come from the germline V gene. V was shortened by 4 bases and J by 2 bases, with 9 bases between the two germline ends. The CDR3 sequence is CASSVAGGNQPQHF. Written as DNA, the CDR3 is TGTGCCAGCAGTGTGGCAGGGGGCAATCAGCCCCAGCATTTT.

Concerning this clonotype: At one end, the junction sequence differs from germline, possibly due to a read error. The chain couples TRBV4-3 to TRBJ2-1, with 10 bases that match TRBD2. The CDR3 sequence is 15 residues long. CDR1 LGHNA and CDR2 YSLEER come from the germline V gene. The CDR3 spells CASSQIAGGYNEHFF. The CDR3 nucleotides read TGCGCCAGCAGCCAAATAGCGGGGGGATACAATGAGCATTTCTTC.

The chain combines TRBV5-1 with TRBJ2-7, with 8 positions matching TRBD2. Looked up from germline, CDR1 is SGHRS and CDR2 is YFSETQ. This CDR3 is built from 18 residues. The J segment lost 4 bases and the V segment lost 5 bases, leaving 20 bases of the junction unmatched. The CDR3 DNA sequence: TGCGCCAGCAGTCCGTCTGCGGGGGGATCTTACGACTTTTACGAGCAGTACTTC. Protein: CASSPSAGGSYDFYEQYF.

The chain couples TRBV9 to TRBJ2-1; weak D call: TRBD1 (5 bases). V was clipped by 0 bases and J by 2 bases, with 12 bases between them. CDR3 length: 16 residues. Germline-derived CDR1 and CDR2 are SGDLS and YYNGEE. CDR3 loop: CASSVEGQLTYNEQFF. The CDR3 nucleotides are TGTGCCAGCAGCGTAGAGGGGCAACTGACCTACAATGAGCAGTTCTTC.

This clonotype was observed a few times. V gene TRBV7-2 combines with J gene TRBJ1-2, with TRBD1 as a possible D gene (5 bases). The germline CDR1 and CDR2 sequences are SGHTA and FQGNSA. The CDR3 sequence is 16 residues long. Trimming cost V 5 bases and J 4 bases, with 20 bases left between them. CDR3 amino acids: CASSEARAGRSYGYTF. The CDR3 coding sequence is TGTGCCAGCAGCGAGGCGAGGGCGGGACGTAGCTATGGCTACACCTTC.

V usage is TRBV10-3 and J usage is TRBJ2-2, with 13 bases matching TRBD2. Germline-derived CDR1 and CDR2 are ENHRY and SYGVKD. This CDR3 comprises 17 residues. Unmatched junction bases numbered 2, after V lost 4 bases and J lost 0 bases. CDR3 loop: CAISGTSGGANTGELFF. In DNA form, the CDR3 reads TGTGCCATCAGTGGGACTAGCGGGGGTGCGAACACCGGGGAGCTGTTTTTT.

The CDR3 is CSARWGTSTDTQYF. CDR3 DNA: TGCAGTGCTAGATGGGGGACTAGCACAGATACGCAGTATTTT. The chain joins TRBV20-1 to TRBJ2-3; TRBD2 is a possible D gene (6 bases). CDR1 and CDR2 from the germline V gene are DFQATT and SNEGSKA (reference sequence). The length of the CDR3 is 14 residues. The germline V and J ends were trimmed by 2 bases and 0 bases, with 9 bases remaining between them.